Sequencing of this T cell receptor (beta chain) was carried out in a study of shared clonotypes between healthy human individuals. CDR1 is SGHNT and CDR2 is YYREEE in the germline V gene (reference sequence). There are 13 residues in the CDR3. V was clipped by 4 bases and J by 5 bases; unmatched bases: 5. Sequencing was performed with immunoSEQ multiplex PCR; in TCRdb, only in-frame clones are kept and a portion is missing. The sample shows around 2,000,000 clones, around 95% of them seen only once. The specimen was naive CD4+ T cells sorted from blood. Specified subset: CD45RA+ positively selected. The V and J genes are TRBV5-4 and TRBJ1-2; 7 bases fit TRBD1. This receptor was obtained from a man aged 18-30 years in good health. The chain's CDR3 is CASSPGQIYGYTF. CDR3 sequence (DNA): TGTGCCAGCAGCCCGGGACAGATATATGGCTACACCTTC.